Presented here are 5 T cell receptor beta chains from one specimen sequenced in a study of PD-L1 blockade in urothelial cancer. Libraries were prepared by immunoSEQ multiplex PCR; TCRdb keeps only in-frame clonotypes and omits some of them. The sample holds over 40,000 clones, 70% to 90% seen once. The time point was: peripheral blood 6 weeks after treatment start. Sample: PBMCs, taken around atezolizumab (anti-PD-L1) treatment. These receptors were obtained from an older man with urothelial cancer.

This clone was recorded a few times. The chain is built from TRBV30 and TRBJ2-4; 12 nucleotides agree with TRBD2. Trimming at V came to 0 bases and at J to 8 bases, leaving 11 bases not matched to a gene. The CDR3 runs 17 residues. CDR1 GTSNPN and CDR2 SVGIG come from the germline V gene (reference sequence). Written as DNA, the CDR3 is TGTGCCTGGAGTGTGGGGCTAGCGGGAGGGCCGGGGGACATTCAGTACTTC. Translated: CAWSVGLAGGPGDIQYF.

This clone appeared a few times. The J gene is TRBJ2-5, the V gene TRBV29-1; D is undetermined. CDR3 length: 12 amino acids. The germline V gene encodes CDR1 SQVTM and CDR2 ANQGSEA. V gave up 3 bases and J gave up 3 bases, with 8 bases separating them. CDR3 coding DNA: TGCAGCGTTGAGGTAGAGAAAGAGACCCAGTACTTC. Amino acids: CSVEVEKETQYF.

This chain joins TRBV19 and TRBJ1-1, with TRBD1 identical over 7 bases. The ends lost 0 bases at V and 12 bases at J; junction bases unmatched: 13. The CDR3 is 15 amino acids. Germline V gene data show CDR1 as LNHDA and CDR2 as SQIVND (reference sequence). The CDR3 protein is CASSIDLYRTGGTFF. CDR3 in DNA: TGTGCCAGTAGTATAGATCTATACCGGACAGGAGGGACTTTCTTT. The full variable domain, with the rest looked up from reference TRBV19 and TRBJ1-1, is DGGITQSPKYLFRKEGQNVTLSCEQNLNHDAMYWYRQDPGQGLRLIYYSQIVNDFQKGDIAEGYSVSREKKESFPLTVTSAQKNPTAFYLCASSIDLYRTGGTFFGQGTRLTVV.

V is TRBV27 and J is TRBJ2-3; D call uncertain. The CDR3 is 14 amino acids. Germline V gene sequence: CDR1 MNHEY, CDR2 SMNVEV (reference sequence). V lost 5 bases and J 5 bases, leaving 14 bases between the germline ends. CDR3 amino acids: CASSPPGAGDTQYF. Here the CDR3 DNA reads TGTGCCAGCAGTCCTCCTGGAGCCGGAGATACGCAGTATTTT.

The rearrangement links TRBV21-1 to TRBJ2-2; the table assigns TRBD1, which was not confirmed against the DNA. TRBV21-1 is assigned pseudogene status. The CDR3 loop spans 13 amino acids. The CDR3 sequence is CASSTGFPGELFF. The CDR3 DNA reads TGTGCCAGCAGTACAGGGTTCCCCGGGGAGCTGTTTTTT.